One sample yielded the 26 T cell receptor beta chains listed below, sequenced in a study of blood T cell repertoires in COVID-19. Sequencing used immunoSEQ multiplex PCR; TCRdb keeps in-frame clones, though not all of them. Counted here are approximately 200,000 clones, roughly 92% occurring once; the ten biggest clones make up roughly 0.76%. The sample taken for sequencing was peripheral blood. These receptors came from a man aged 25-45 years with COVID-19, enrolled during active disease.

For the CDR3, the DNA is TGTGCCAGCAGCTTTTATCCGGGGACAGCGCAAGAGACCCAGTACTTC. It yields the protein CASSFYPGTAQETQYF. The chain carries TRBV7-2 and TRBJ2-5, with 7 bases fitting TRBD1. The CDR3 length is 16 residues. Trimming cost V 3 bases and J 2 bases; bases outside gene matches: 9. Germline CDR1 and CDR2: SGHTA and FQGNSA.

The gene calls are TRBV11-2 and TRBJ2-1; D is perhaps TRBD2 (6 bases). Germline CDR1 and CDR2: SGHAT and FQNNGV. This CDR3 has 16 amino acids. V was clipped by 2 bases and J by 3 bases, with 14 bases between them. The DNA for the CDR3 is TGTGCCAGCAGCTTACCACCGGGGGTCCTCTACAATGAGCAGTTCTTC. It is translated as CASSLPPGVLYNEQFF.

The gene calls are TRBV11-2 and TRBJ1-1, with TRBD1 matching over 7 bases. The CDR3 covers 16 residues. V dropped 5 bases and J dropped 0; count of bases not matched to a gene: 9. Germline-derived CDR1 and CDR2 are SGHAT and FQNNGV. CDR3 nucleotides: TGTGCCAGCAGCCTCATCTATGGGACAGTGAACACTGAAGCTTTCTTT. Its protein is CASSLIYGTVNTEAFF.

This chain uses TRBV5-4 with TRBJ1-2; D might be TRBD1 (6 bases). The CDR3 contains 14 residues. CDR1 is SGHNT, CDR2 YYREEE, per germline (reference sequence). V dropped 4 bases and J dropped 4 bases, with 14 bases sitting between them. The CDR3: CASSLVQGAYGYTF. The CDR3 bases are TGTGCCAGCAGCCTGGTACAGGGTGCCTATGGCTACACCTTC.

This clone was counted a single time. The CDR3 coding sequence is TGTGCCAGCAGCAATGGACAGGGGGCAGATACGCAGTATTTT. Amino acids: CASSNGQGADTQYF. This sequence joins TRBV7-9 and TRBJ2-3; 10 bases are shared with TRBD1. V trimming: 5 bases; J trimming: 4 bases; junction bases outside the gene matches: 3. The germline V gene has CDR1 SEHNR and CDR2 FQNEAQ (reference sequence). The CDR3 covers 14 residues. Drawing the rest from reference TRBV7-9 and TRBJ2-3, the complete variable domain is DTGVSQNPRHKITKRGQNVTFRCDPISEHNRLYWYRQTLGQGPEFLTYFQNEAQLEKSRLLSDRFSAERPKGSFSTLEIQRTEQGDSAMYLCASSNGQGADTQYFGPGTRLTVL.

The J gene is TRBJ2-1, the V gene TRBV27, with 7 bases that match TRBD2. J was trimmed by 4 bases and V by 3 bases; bases with no gene match: 15. Germline CDR1 reads MNHEY; CDR2 reads SMNVEV (reference sequence). CDR3 size: 18 residues. CDR3 in amino acids: CASSFPPVARGFYNEQFF. The CDR3 DNA sequence: TGTGCCAGCAGTTTTCCCCCCGTAGCGCGGGGGTTTTACAATGAGCAGTTCTTC.

The chain employs TRBV5-5 and TRBJ2-3; possibly TRBD1 for D (6 bases). The V gene lost 4 bases and the J gene lost 0 bases, with 12 bases spanning the gap. This CDR3 comprises 15 residues. CDR1 is SGHKS and CDR2 is YYEKEE in the germline V gene (reference sequence). CDR3 bases: TGTGCCAGCAGCACCCAGGGGCTCAGCACAGATACGCAGTATTTT. Translation gives CASSTQGLSTDTQYF.

The chain uses TRBV5-1 and TRBJ2-1; tentative D call: TRBD1 (6 bases). The CDR3 runs 14 residues. Trimming took 4 bases from V and 7 from J, leaving 15 bases between them. Germline V gives CDR1 SGHRS, CDR2 YFSETQ. CDR3 DNA: TGCGCCAGCAGCCTACAGACAGGTGGGAATGAGCAGTTCTTC. Protein sequence: CASSLQTGGNEQFF.

V gene TRBV7-9 combines with J gene TRBJ1-1, with 9 bases lining up with TRBD1. V shed 4 bases and J 12 bases; nucleotides not matched to a gene: 15. This CDR3 region has 15 residues. Germline V gene data show CDR1 as SEHNR and CDR2 as FQNEAQ (reference sequence). CDR3 bases: TGTGCCAGCAGCTCCCAACAGGGGGCCAGGGTGAGGTCTTTCTTT. This encodes CASSSQQGARVRSFF.

The V gene is TRBV5-1, the J gene TRBJ1-3, with TRBD1 matching over 9 bases. CDR3 length equals 15 residues. The ends lost 0 bases at V and 4 bases at J; junction bases unmatched: 2. Germline-derived CDR1 and CDR2 are SGHRS and YFSETQ. The chain's CDR3 is CASSLAGTGGNTIYF. The DNA of the CDR3 is TGCGCCAGCAGCTTGGCCGGGACAGGGGGAAACACCATATATTTT.

This clone was picked up one time. V gene TRBV11-2 combines with J gene TRBJ2-5; 10 bases agree with TRBD1. V shed 7 bases and J 7 bases; nucleotides not matched to a gene: 18. In germline, CDR1 is SGHAT, CDR2 FQNNGV. The CDR3 loop spans 17 amino acids. This CDR3 is CASTLELGDRGSRTQYF. The CDR3 nucleotides read TGTGCCAGCACCCTAGAGTTGGGGGACAGGGGTTCTCGGACCCAGTACTTC.

The chain links TRBV19 to TRBJ1-5; TRBD1 matches 8 bases. The trim removed 6 bases at V and 6 bases at J, leaving 16 bases unmatched. Germline lookup yields CDR1 LNHDA and CDR2 SQIVND (reference sequence). The CDR3 runs 17 residues. In nucleotides, the CDR3 is TGTGCCAGTAGCAACTTCATTGGACAGGGTTCTGGTCAGCCCCAGCATTTT. Residues: CASSNFIGQGSGQPQHF.

This clone was counted a single time. For the CDR3, the DNA is TGCGCCAGCAGCTTGGGTGCCCGGACACGGAACAATGAGCAGTTCTTC. Its protein product is CASSLGARTRNNEQFF. The gene calls are TRBV5-1 and TRBJ2-1; D may be TRBD1 (5 bases). V was trimmed by 0 bases and J by 5 bases, leaving 15 bases between them. The CDR3 is 16 amino acids. Looked up from germline, CDR1 is SGHRS and CDR2 is YFSETQ.

Worth noting for this clone: This sample also contains other DNA sequences that code for the same CDR3. J is TRBJ1-3 and V is TRBV5-4; D uncertain. In germline, CDR1 is SGHNT, CDR2 YYREEE (reference sequence). With 0 bases removed from V and 4 bases from J, the gap between germline ends came to 5 bases. The CDR3 sequence is 13 residues long. CDR3 region: CASSLAGGNTIYF. The CDR3 DNA reads TGTGCCAGCAGCTTGGCCGGGGGAAACACCATATATTTT.

This chain connects TRBV2 to TRBJ1-2; perhaps TRBD1 as D (5 bases). Germline V gene data show CDR1 as SNHLY and CDR2 as FYNNEI. CDR3 size: 13 residues. Trimming took 5 bases from V and 8 from J, leaving 15 bases between them. For the CDR3, the DNA is TGTGCCAGCAGTTTAGGGGTAGCTAAAGGCTACACCTTC. It is translated as CASSLGVAKGYTF.

The rearrangement uses TRBV19 and TRBJ2-7; 8 bases align to TRBD2. The CDR3 consists of 15 residues. J was trimmed by 7 bases and V by 5 bases; bases with no gene match: 13. Per the germline V gene, CDR1 is LNHDA and CDR2 is SQIVND (reference sequence). In DNA form, the CDR3 reads TGTGCCAGTAGTGCCTGGTATCCCGGGAGGGAAGAGCAGTACTTC. This gives the protein CASSAWYPGREEQYF.

The chain combines TRBV4-1 with TRBJ1-5; TRBD1 agrees at 7 bases. Germline assignment: CDR1 MGHRA and CDR2 YSYEKL. The CDR3 has 17 residues. V lost 1 base to trimming and J lost 2 bases; unmatched junction nucleotides: 8. This CDR3 reads CASSQAQGIWGNQPQHF. The DNA of the CDR3 is TGCGCCAGCAGCCAAGCACAGGGGATATGGGGCAATCAGCCCCAGCATTTT.

This sequence joins TRBV7-9 and TRBJ2-1; the match to TRBD1 covers 7 bases. Looked up from germline, CDR1 is SEHNR and CDR2 is FQNEAQ (reference sequence). The CDR3 spans 13 residues. V lost 11 bases to trimming and J lost 4 bases; unmatched junction nucleotides: 8. CDR3 protein: CAGEGAQYNEQFF. The CDR3 DNA sequence: TGTGCCGGAGAGGGGGCCCAGTACAATGAGCAGTTCTTC.

The chain employs TRBV9 and TRBJ1-3, with a weak D call TRBD1 (5 bases). V was shortened by 0 bases and J by 0 bases, with 10 bases between the two germline ends. From germline, CDR1 is SGDLS and CDR2 YYNGEE. The CDR3 runs 16 residues. CDR3 protein: CASSVGWGLSGNTIYF. In DNA, the CDR3 is TGTGCCAGCAGCGTAGGCTGGGGCCTCTCTGGAAACACCATATATTTT.

The V call is TRBV3-1 (or the pseudogene TRBV3-2), the J call TRBJ2-2; D ambiguous. The CDR3 is 12 amino acids. Trimming pared 2 bases from V and 5 bases from J, leaving 3 bases between. Germline V gives CDR1 LGHDT, CDR2 YNNKEL (reference sequence). The CDR3 sequence is CASSQQTGELFF. The DNA of the CDR3 is TGTGCCAGCAGCCAACAGACCGGGGAGCTGTTTTTT.

The J gene is TRBJ1-2, the V gene TRBV5-4; D might be TRBD1 (5 bases). The germline gives CDR1 SGHNT, CDR2 YYREEE (reference sequence). V gave up 6 bases and J gave up 2 bases, with 14 bases separating them. The CDR3 length is 14 residues. CDR3 sequence: CASTLGAGNYGYTF. The CDR3 nucleotides read TGTGCCAGCACCCTTGGGGCAGGAAACTATGGCTACACCTTC.

The chain uses TRBV3-1 (or the pseudogene TRBV3-2) and TRBJ2-5; TRBD2 aligns across 14 bases. This CDR3 comprises 17 residues. The junction had 5 bases not matched to a gene; V was cut back by 0 bases and J by 5 bases. Germline lookup yields CDR1 LGHDT and CDR2 YNNKEL (reference sequence). The CDR3 spells CASSQDTGTSGGETQYF. CDR3 nucleotides: TGTGCCAGCAGCCAAGATACAGGGACTAGCGGGGGTGAGACCCAGTACTTC.

The chain is built from TRBV2 and TRBJ1-1; D is undetermined. CDR1 and CDR2 from the germline V gene are SNHLY and FYNNEI. CDR3 length: 14 residues. Trimming shortened V by 5 bases and J by 2 bases, and 12 bases separated the two germline ends. The CDR3 is CASSPLDSNTEAFF. CDR3 DNA: TGTGCCAGCAGTCCACTTGACTCAAACACTGAAGCTTTCTTT.

J is TRBJ1-2 and V is TRBV19; TRBD1 aligns across 7 bases. Germline trimming cut 4 bases from V and 4 bases from J; bases unmatched to any gene: 6. CDR1 and CDR2 (germline): LNHDA, SQIVND (reference sequence). The CDR3 runs to 14 residues. CDR3 loop: CASSRTGQIYGYTF. The CDR3 DNA reads TGTGCCAGTAGTAGAACGGGACAGATCTATGGCTACACCTTC.

The chain uses TRBV21-1 and TRBJ1-5. TRBV21-1 represents a pseudogene. The CDR3 runs 15 residues. The CDR3 nucleotides are TGTGCCAGCAGCGCCCGAGAAATTAGCAATCAGCCCCAGCATTTT. It yields the protein CASSAREISNQPQHF.

The rearrangement joins TRBV11-3 to TRBJ2-2; 11 bases are shared with TRBD2. This CDR3 contains 16 residues. V was pared by 3 bases and J by 6 bases, with 6 bases of the junction left unmatched. Germline V gene data show CDR1 as SGHNT and CDR2 as YENEEA. CDR3 DNA sequence: TGTGCCAGCAGCTTCGTACTAGCGGGGGCGGCCGGGGAGCTGTTTTTT. Encoded protein: CASSFVLAGAAGELFF.